Detailed here is one T cell receptor (beta chain). The antigen remains unidentified. Here immunoSEQ multiplex PCR was the method, and the copy in TCRdb shows in-frame clones only, minus some. Of around 110,000 clones listed, over 80% are singletons. CDR3 length equals 18 residues. The V gene's germline CDR1 is ENHRY and CDR2 SYGVKD. V dropped 6 bases and J dropped 1 base, with 23 bases sitting between them. This sample was included in a study of CD4+ T cells in melanoma. Study-wide findings and caveats: Neoantigen-specific CD4+ T cells in melanoma reportedly had diverse differentiation states. A reported correlation linked neoantigen-specific CD4+ T cells to CD8+, macrophage and B cell function.

V gene TRBV10-3 combines with J gene TRBJ2-3; possible D gene TRBD2, 7 bases. The sequenced sample consisted of peripheral blood. This receptor was obtained from a human donor with melanoma. CDR3 in DNA: TGTGCCATCAGGAATGCGGGAGTTGGGGGCTGGGGCACAGATACGCAGTATTTT. It encodes CAIRNAGVGGWGTDTQYF.